This T cell receptor beta chain was captured in a study of blood T cell repertoires in COVID-19. Overall study context: The origin of the acute and convalescent COVID-19 samples was the United States, Italy and Spain. In each case, the material was cDNA or gDNA derived from T cells, B-cell-depleted T cells, or PBMCs.

As to this clone: The sample has other DNA sequences that encode this CDR3 too.

Per the original methods: The authors estimated nucleated cell counts from reference gene primer amplification. Libraries were prepared by immunoSEQ multiplex PCR; TCRdb keeps only in-frame clonotypes and omits some of them. V and J calls and clone size are those listed in that table; D and trimming were worked out from the DNA. The profile shows fewer than 250,000 clones, approximately 83% of them singletons. With 0 bases removed from V and 6 bases from J, the gap between germline ends came to 4 bases. Per germline, CDR1 SGHNT and CDR2 YYREEE (reference sequence). The CDR3 has 11 residues. This clonotype was sampled from a woman in her 50s who had been exposed to COVID-19. Material for sequencing was PBMCs or T cells enriched from blood (not recorded which). This chain links TRBV5-4 with TRBJ2-7; D remains ambiguous. CDR3 loop: CASSLGGEQYF. The CDR3, as DNA: TGTGCCAGCAGCTTGGGAGGCGAGCAGTACTTC. The full variable domain, completed using reference TRBV5-4 and TRBJ2-7, is ETGVTQSPTHLIKTRGQQVTLRCSSQSGHNTVSWYQQALGQGPQFIFQYYREEENGRGNFPPRFSGLQFPNYSSELNVNALELDDSALYLCASSLGGEQYFGPGTRLTVT.